The clone carrying this T cell receptor (beta chain) was found once. This entry comes from a study of blood T cell repertoires in COVID-19. Study at large: The United States, Italy and Spain were the sources of the acute and convalescent COVID-19 samples. T cells, B-cell-depleted T cells, or PBMCs provided the cDNA or gDNA that served as material.

The junction had 6 bases not matched to a gene; V was cut back by 4 bases and J by 3 bases. Per germline, CDR1 SGHTA and CDR2 FQGNSA. The CDR3 length is 15 residues. The table came from immunoSEQ multiplex PCR; TCRdb's copy has only in-frame clones and leaves some out. The top ten hold roughly 2.4% of the sample, which has around 220,000 clones, about nine tenths seen once. The sequenced material came from peripheral blood. The sequence came from a woman aged 50 to 60 with acute or convalescent COVID-19. V gene TRBV7-2 combines with J gene TRBJ2-3; 8 bases align to TRBD2. In DNA form, the CDR3 reads TGTGCCAGCAGCTCCGGGGTAGCGGGAACAGATACGCAGTATTTT. Translated: CASSSGVAGTDTQYF.